The 15 T cell receptor beta chains below were found in one sample sequenced in a study of chemoradiotherapy in HPV16-positive cancers. Generated by immunoSEQ multiplex PCR, the TCRdb table keeps only in-frame clones and is missing some. The sample contains about 10,000 clones, about 82% of which appear only once. Source: blood, taken from a patient who underwent chemoradiotherapy. Every receptor here comes from a human donor with HPV-associated anogenital cancer.

The V gene is TRBV7-2, the J gene TRBJ2-3, with 10 bases matching TRBD2. This CDR3 contains 15 residues. Per the germline V gene, CDR1 is SGHTA and CDR2 is FQGNSA. V lost 5 bases, J lost 1 base, and 3 bases stayed unmatched. The CDR3 nucleotides are TGTGCCAGCAGCCTAACTAGCGGGGGCACAGATACGCAGTATTTT. It specifies CASSLTSGGTDTQYF.

This clone was observed a few times. The J gene is TRBJ2-1, the V gene TRBV2; the match to TRBD2 covers 7 bases. J gave up 5 bases and V 6 bases, and 7 bases lay outside the gene matches. CDR3 length equals 14 residues. The V gene's germline CDR1 is SNHLY and CDR2 FYNNEI. DNA for the CDR3: TGTGCCAGCAGGGGGACTACAAACGACAATGAGCAGTTCTTC. Translation: CASRGTTNDNEQFF. The variable domain in full, completed from reference TRBV2 and TRBJ2-1, reads EPEVTQTPSHQVTQMGQEVILRCVPISNHLYFYWYRQILGQKVEFLVSFYNNEISEKSEIFDDQFSVERPDGSNFTLKIRSTKLEDSAMYFCASRGTTNDNEQFFGPGTRLTVL.

This chain connects TRBV5-1 to TRBJ2-7; TRBD2 aligns across 12 bases. The CDR3 is 15 amino acids. Unmatched junction bases numbered 9, after V lost 4 bases and J lost 7 bases. Germline CDR1 and CDR2: SGHRS and YFSETQ. The chain's CDR3 is CASSGPSGGAGEQYF. CDR3 sequence (DNA): TGCGCCAGCAGCGGCCCTAGCGGGGGGGCGGGGGAGCAGTACTTC.

This clone was counted between two and nine times. The chain uses TRBV6-1 and TRBJ1-2; tentative D call: TRBD1 (5 bases). Germline lookup yields CDR1 MNHNS and CDR2 SASEGT. With 6 bases removed from V and 4 bases from J, the gap between germline ends came to 18 bases. This CDR3 contains 15 residues. The CDR3 here is CASSNPSGVFYGYTF. The CDR3 bases are TGTGCCAGCAGCAACCCTTCGGGGGTGTTCTATGGCTACACCTTC.

The V and J genes are TRBV6-5 and TRBJ1-2; 7 bases match TRBD1. This CDR3 comprises 15 residues. Germline CDR1 reads MNHEY; CDR2 reads SVGAGI. V trimming: 0 bases; J trimming: 8 bases; junction bases outside the gene matches: 9. As DNA, the CDR3 is TGTGCCAGCAGTTACTCCCGACAGGGTACGGGCGGCTACACCTTC. Translated: CASSYSRQGTGGYTF.

The chain employs TRBV4-1 and TRBJ1-4; TRBD1 might be the D (5 bases). Trimming left V 8 bases short and J 2 bases short, with 9 bases between. This CDR3 comprises 13 residues. Germline V gene lookup returns CDR1 MGHRA and CDR2 YSYEKL. CDR3 coding DNA: TGCGCCAGCGCGACAGTTACTAATGAAAAACTGTTTTTT. This encodes CASATVTNEKLFF.

The V gene is TRBV19, the J gene TRBJ1-1; 9 positions match TRBD1. This CDR3 is 17 amino acids long. J gave up 0 bases and V 4 bases, and 9 bases lay outside the gene matches. Germline V gene sequence: CDR1 LNHDA, CDR2 SQIVND (reference sequence). The CDR3 spells CASSTRQGGTLNTEAFF. CDR3 DNA sequence: TGTGCCAGTAGTACGAGACAGGGGGGAACTTTGAACACTGAAGCTTTCTTT.

The chain links TRBV6-4 to TRBJ2-3, with 12 bases that match TRBD2. CDR1 is MRHNA, CDR2 SNTAGT, per germline. V lost 3 bases and J lost 2; bases outside the gene matches: 3. This CDR3 spans 16 amino acids. CDR3 nucleotides: TGTGCCAGCAGTGAGGCTAGCGGGGGGGCCACAGATACGCAGTATTTT. Protein product: CASSEASGGATDTQYF.

The chain joins TRBV6-5 to TRBJ2-1; D may be TRBD2 (6 bases). The ends were cut back, 6 bases at V and 4 bases at J, with 16 bases in the middle. CDR1 MNHEY and CDR2 SVGAGI come from the germline V gene. The CDR3 covers 15 residues. DNA of the CDR3: TGTGCCAGCAGCGGCGGGACGGGAAGTTACAATGAGCAGTTCTTC. Translation: CASSGGTGSYNEQFF.

V gene TRBV5-8 combines with J gene TRBJ1-2; no clear D gene. Per the germline V gene, CDR1 is SGHTS and CDR2 is YDEGEE. The V gene lost 6 bases and the J gene lost 4 bases, with 16 bases spanning the gap. This CDR3 contains 14 residues. The DNA for the CDR3 is TGTGCCAGCACCCGGCCCACTTCGGGCTATGGCTACACCTTC. Its translation: CASTRPTSGYGYTF.

The chain carries TRBV6-5 and TRBJ1-2, with TRBD1 as a possible D gene (6 bases). CDR1 is MNHEY, CDR2 SVGAGI, per germline. Trimming took 5 bases from V and 4 from J, leaving 11 bases between them. This CDR3 spans 13 amino acids. The CDR3 DNA reads TGTGCCAGCAGTGCCCTACAGGGCTATGGCTACACCTTC. Protein sequence: CASSALQGYGYTF.

This clone has only a few counts. This chain uses TRBV19 with TRBJ1-5, with TRBD1 as a possible D gene (6 bases). The V end was cut by 6 bases, the J end by 0 bases, with 12 bases between. Germline CDR1 LNHDA, CDR2 SQIVND (reference sequence). The CDR3 totals 15 residues. CDR3 sequence: CASSQGTTSNQPQHF. The CDR3 coding sequence is TGTGCCAGTAGCCAAGGGACAACTAGCAATCAGCCCCAGCATTTT.

V usage is TRBV7-2 and J usage is TRBJ1-4; the match to TRBD1 covers 10 bases. J was trimmed by 7 bases and V by 4 bases; bases with no gene match: 6. Germline assignment: CDR1 SGHTA and CDR2 FQGNSA. CDR3 length: 15 residues. CDR3 DNA sequence: TGTGCCAGCAGCTCGACAGGGGGCGCTGGTGAAAAACTGTTTTTT. It specifies CASSSTGGAGEKLFF.

V is TRBV11-3 and J is TRBJ2-5, with 8 positions matching TRBD1. Losses at the gene ends were 5 bases for V and 2 bases for J; bases not matched to a gene: 10. The germline V gene encodes CDR1 SGHNT and CDR2 YENEEA. The CDR3 is made up of 16 amino acids. CDR3 region: CASSTGTGGGQETQYF. Written as DNA, the CDR3 is TGTGCCAGCAGCACGGGGACAGGAGGAGGACAAGAGACCCAGTACTTC.

The chain carries TRBV5-1 and TRBJ1-1; D might be TRBD1 (5 bases). The germline V and J ends were trimmed by 7 bases and 0 bases, with 13 bases remaining between them. The V gene's germline CDR1 is SGHRS and CDR2 YFSETQ. CDR3 length: 14 amino acids. The CDR3 is CASAPGAVNTEAFF. In DNA form, the CDR3 reads TGCGCCAGCGCACCCGGGGCGGTGAACACTGAAGCTTTCTTT.